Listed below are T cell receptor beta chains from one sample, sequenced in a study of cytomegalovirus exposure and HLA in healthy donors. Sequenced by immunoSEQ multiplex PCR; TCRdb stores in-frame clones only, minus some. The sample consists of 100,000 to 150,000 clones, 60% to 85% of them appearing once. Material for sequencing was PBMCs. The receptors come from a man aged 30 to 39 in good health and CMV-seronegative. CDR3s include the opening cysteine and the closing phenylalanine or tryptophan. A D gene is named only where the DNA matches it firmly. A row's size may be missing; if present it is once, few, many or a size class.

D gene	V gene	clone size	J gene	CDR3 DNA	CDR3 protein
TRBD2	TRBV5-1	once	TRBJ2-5	TGCGCCAGCAGCTCTAATGCGGGGGGGGAGACCCAGTACTTC	CASSSNAGGETQYF
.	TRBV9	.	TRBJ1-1	TGTGCCAGCAGCGTAGAAGGCTCGGGGTACACTGAAGCTTTCTTT	CASSVEGSGYTEAFF
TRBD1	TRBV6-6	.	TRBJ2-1	TGTGCCAGCACCCTATGGACAGGGGACAATGAGCAGTTCTTC	CASTLWTGDNEQFF
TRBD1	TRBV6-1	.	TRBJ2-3	TGTGCCAGCTCCGACAGGGGAGTAAGAACAGATACGCAGTATTTT	CASSDRGVRTDTQYF
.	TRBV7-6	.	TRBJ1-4	TGTGCCAGCAGCTTAGCGGGGGGGGCGCGCGGAAAACTGTTTTTT	CASSLAGGARGKLFF
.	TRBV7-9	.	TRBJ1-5	TGTGCCAGCAGCTCGGGGGGGGGAAACAATCAGCCCCAGCATTTT	CASSSGGGNNQPQHF
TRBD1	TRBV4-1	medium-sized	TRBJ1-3	TGCGCCAGCAGGAAGCGGGGACAGGGGGGACACACCATATATTTT	CASRKRGQGGHTIYF
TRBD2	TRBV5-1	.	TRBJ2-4	TGCGCCAGCAGCTCCCCTAGCGGAAGTACCAAAAACATTCAGTACTTC	CASSSPSGSTKNIQYF
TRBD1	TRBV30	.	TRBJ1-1	TGTGCCTGGAGTGCACTGGACAGGGAGAGCACTGAAGCTTTCTTT	CAWSALDRESTEAFF
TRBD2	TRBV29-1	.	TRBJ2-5	TGCAGCGTTGAAAGGACTAGCGGGGCGTTGTACCAAGAGACCCAGTACTTC	CSVERTSGALYQETQYF
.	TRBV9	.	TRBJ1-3	TGTGCCAGCAGCGTAGCTATCGGAGTGGGAAACACCATATATTTT	CASSVAIGVGNTIYF
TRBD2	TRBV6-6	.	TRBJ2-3	TGTGCCACCTCCTTAGCGGGGTACACAGATACGCAGTATTTT	CATSLAGYTDTQYF
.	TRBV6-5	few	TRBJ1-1	TGTGCCAGCAGATCCCGTGGCGGGGCTGAAGCTTTCTTT	CASRSRGGAEAFF
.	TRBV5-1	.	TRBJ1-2	TGCGCCAGCAGCTTGGACGACAGGCACTACACCTTC	CASSLDDRHYTF
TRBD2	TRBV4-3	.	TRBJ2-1	TGCGCCAGCAGCCAAGAGATTGGGACTAGTTCCTACAATGAGCAGTTCTTC	CASSQEIGTSSYNEQFF
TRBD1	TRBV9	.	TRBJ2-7	TGTGCCAGCAGCGCCTCTACAGGGGACGAAGAGCAGTACTTC	CASSASTGDEEQYF
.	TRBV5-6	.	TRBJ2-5	TGTGCCAGCAGCTTGGAGGGGTACAAGGGTGCCCTTCAAGAGACCCAGTACTTC	CASSLEGYKGALQETQYF
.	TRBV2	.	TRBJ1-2	TGTGCCAGCAGTGCACTGAGTTGGGGCTACACCTTC	CASSALSWGYTF
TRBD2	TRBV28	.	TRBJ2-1	TGTGCCAGCAGTCCGGGGGGGGGCTTCAATGAGCAGTTCTTC	CASSPGGGFNEQFF
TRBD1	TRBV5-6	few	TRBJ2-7	TGTGCCAGCAGCACTCCGGGACAGGGGATTTCCTACGAGCAGTACTTC	CASSTPGQGISYEQYF
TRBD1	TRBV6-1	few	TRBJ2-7	TGTGCCAGTACCCAGGACAGGTATAGCTCCTACGAGCAGTACTTC	CASTQDRYSSYEQYF
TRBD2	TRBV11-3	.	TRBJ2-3	TGTGCCAGCAGCCACGGGACTAGAATGACAGATACGCAGTATTTT	CASSHGTRMTDTQYF
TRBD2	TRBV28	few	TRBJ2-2	TGTGCCAGCCGGGGGACTAGCGGGAGTACCGGGGAGCTGTTTTTT	CASRGTSGSTGELFF
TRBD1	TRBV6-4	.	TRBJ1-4	TGTGCCAGCAGTCCTGATCAACAGGGGAAACTGTTTTTT	CASSPDQQGKLFF
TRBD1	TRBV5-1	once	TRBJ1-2	TGCGCCAGCAGCTGGGGACAGGGAGGTGATGGCTACACCTTC	CASSWGQGGDGYTF
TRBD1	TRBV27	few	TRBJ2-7	TGTGCCAGCAGTTTATATGGACAGGGCTACGAGCAGTACTTC	CASSLYGQGYEQYF
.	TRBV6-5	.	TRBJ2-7	TGTGCCAGCAGTTATTATGGTCAGGGATCGCACGAGCAGTACTTC	CASSYYGQGSHEQYF
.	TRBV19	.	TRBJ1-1	TGTGCCAGTAGTATTGCCGACGGGGGGACTGAAGCTTTCTTT	CASSIADGGTEAFF
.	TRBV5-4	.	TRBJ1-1	TGTGCCAGCTTCTTCGGAGCCAGCATGAACACTGAAGCTTTCTTT	CASFFGASMNTEAFF
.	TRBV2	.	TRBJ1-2	TGTGCCAGCAGTGAAATGGGGCAGGGATTTAACTATGGCTACACCTTC	CASSEMGQGFNYGYTF
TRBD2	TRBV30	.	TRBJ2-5	TGTGCCTGGAGTGTATGGCGGGGGGCGCGGGAGACCCAGTACTTC	CAWSVWRGARETQYF
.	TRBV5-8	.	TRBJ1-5	TGTGCCAGCAGCTTGGATCGATTAGGCGGTGGCAATCAGCCCCAGCATTTT	CASSLDRLGGGNQPQHF
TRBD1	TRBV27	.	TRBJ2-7	TGTGCCAGCAGCCCGGGACAGAGATTTTACGAGCAGTACTTC	CASSPGQRFYEQYF
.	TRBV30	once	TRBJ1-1	TGTGCCTGGAAACACCGGAACACTGAAGCTTTCTTT	CAWKHRNTEAFF
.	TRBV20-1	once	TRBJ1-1	TGCAGTGCTAGACAGGGTGATGCTTTCTTT	CSARQGDAFF
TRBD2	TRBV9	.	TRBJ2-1	TGTGCCAGCAGCGTACGGCTAGCGGAGCCCTATGGGCAGTTCTTC	CASSVRLAEPYGQFF
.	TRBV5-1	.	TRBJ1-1	TGCGCCAGCAGCTTGATTTCGGGAGCGAACACTGAAGCTTTCTTT	CASSLISGANTEAFF
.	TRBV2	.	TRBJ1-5	TGTGCCAGCAGCCCCCCGGAGGGTAGGTCGCGCAATCAGCCCCAGCATTTT	CASSPPEGRSRNQPQHF
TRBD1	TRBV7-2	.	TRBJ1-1	TGTGCCAGCAGTGACAGGGGCCCTCTTTCTGGAGCTTTCTTT	CASSDRGPLSGAFF
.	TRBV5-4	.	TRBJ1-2	TGTGCCAGCAGCTTGATTGGACAGAACTATGGCTACACCTTC	CASSLIGQNYGYTF
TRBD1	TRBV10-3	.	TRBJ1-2	TGTGCCATCAGTCGCGGACAGGGTGATGGCTACACCTTC	CAISRGQGDGYTF
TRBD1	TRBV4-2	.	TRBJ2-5	TGTGCCAGCAGCCAAGGATCGACAGGGCGCCAAGAGACCCAGTACTTC	CASSQGSTGRQETQYF
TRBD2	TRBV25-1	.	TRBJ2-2	TGTGCCGCGCGATCTAGCGGGGGTTACACCGGGGAGCTGTTTTTT	CAARSSGGYTGELFF
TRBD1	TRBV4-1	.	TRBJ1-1	TGCGCCAGCAATACAGAGGGGGCGTGGAACACTGAAGCTTTCTTT	CASNTEGAWNTEAFF
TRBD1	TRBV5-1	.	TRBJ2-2	TGCGCCAGCAGCCCGAGGACAGGGAACACCGGGGAGCTGTTTTTT	CASSPRTGNTGELFF
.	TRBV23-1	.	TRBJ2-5	TGCGCCAGCAGTGTGCCCACCCGCGCCCAGTACTTC	CASSVPTRAQYF
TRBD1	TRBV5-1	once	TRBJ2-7	TGCGCCAGCAGCACGGACAGGCACCCCTACGAGCAGTACTTC	CASSTDRHPYEQYF
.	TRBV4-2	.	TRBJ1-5	TGTGCCAGCAGCCAAGGAGATGATCAGCCCCAGCATTTT	CASSQGDDQPQHF
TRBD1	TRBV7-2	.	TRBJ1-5	TGTGCCAGCAGCTTCTCAGGGGGAGTCAATCAGCCCCAGCATTTT	CASSFSGGVNQPQHF
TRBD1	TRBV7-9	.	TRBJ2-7	TGTGCCAGCAGCTCTCGACAGGGAGTCGGCTACGAGCAGTACTTC	CASSSRQGVGYEQYF
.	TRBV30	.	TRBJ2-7	TGTGCCTGGAGTGGTAGCTACTCGGGCGAGCAGTACTTC	CAWSGSYSGEQYF
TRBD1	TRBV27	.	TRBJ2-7	TGTGCCAGCAGTCCCCGGACAGGGGGGACCGAGCAGTACTTC	CASSPRTGGTEQYF
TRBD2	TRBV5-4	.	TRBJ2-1	TGTGCCAGCAGCTCGGGACTAGCGGACAATGAGCAGTTCTTC	CASSSGLADNEQFF
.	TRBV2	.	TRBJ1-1	TGTGCCAGCAGGACGGGGGGGCGAGGTGAAGCTTTCTTT	CASRTGGRGEAFF
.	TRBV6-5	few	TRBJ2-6	TGTGCCAGCAGTTACGTGTCTGCGTTCGGGGCCAACGTCCTGACTTTC	CASSYVSAFGANVLTF